This T cell receptor (beta chain) was captured in a study of shared clonotypes between healthy human individuals. Study findings and constraints: The sharing of about 5.3% of naive CD4 clonotypes was seen across a handful of donors. Richness estimates generally favored naive over memory subsets.

On this clone: What it recognizes is unknown.

Germline CDR1 is SEHNR and CDR2 is FQNEAQ (reference sequence). J gave up 7 bases and V 1 base, and 6 bases lay outside the gene matches. The CDR3 is 15 residues long. Memory CD4+ cells were the fraction left after CD45RA+ naive selection. Sequencing used immunoSEQ multiplex PCR; TCRdb keeps in-frame clones, though not all of them. This table holds 1,400,000 or so clones, 98% found once. The V and J genes are TRBV7-9 and TRBJ2-1; 8 bases agree with TRBD2. The sequencing sample was made of naive CD4+ T cells sorted from blood. Subset in this sample: CD45RA+ positively selected. This receptor was obtained from a man aged 25 to 45 in good health. The CDR3 DNA reads as TGTGCCAGCAGCTTAGTTAGCGGGACATTGAATGAGCAGTTCTTC. Translated: CASSLVSGTLNEQFF.